This TCR beta chain was sequenced in a study of blood T cell repertoires in COVID-19. On the study more broadly: Material from acute and convalescent COVID-19 was sourced from the United States, Italy and Spain. The cDNA or gDNA used as material had been derived from T cells, B-cell-depleted T cells, or PBMCs.

Germline CDR1 and CDR2: SEHNR and FQNEAQ (reference sequence). The CDR3 sequence is 17 residues long. The V gene end was trimmed by 6 bases and the J gene end by 6 bases; junction bases not matched to a gene: 9. As originally analysed: From reference gene primer amplification, estimates of nucleated cell counts were derived. Clones were read by immunoSEQ multiplex PCR, and TCRdb kept only the in-frame ones, dropping some. V and J calls and clone size are given by that table; D and trimming were obtained from the DNA. The repertoire has around 120,000 clones, just over 90% of them found once; the top ten carry under 2%.

The J gene is TRBJ2-1, the V gene TRBV7-9; TRBD2 matches at 15 bases. This receptor was taken from a human donor with active COVID-19. The donor label of this sample is uncertain. The sequencing sample was made of peripheral blood. The CDR3 spells CASSLGLAGGPINEQFF. In nucleotides, the CDR3 is TGTGCCAGCAGTCTCGGACTAGCGGGGGGGCCTATCAATGAGCAGTTCTTC.